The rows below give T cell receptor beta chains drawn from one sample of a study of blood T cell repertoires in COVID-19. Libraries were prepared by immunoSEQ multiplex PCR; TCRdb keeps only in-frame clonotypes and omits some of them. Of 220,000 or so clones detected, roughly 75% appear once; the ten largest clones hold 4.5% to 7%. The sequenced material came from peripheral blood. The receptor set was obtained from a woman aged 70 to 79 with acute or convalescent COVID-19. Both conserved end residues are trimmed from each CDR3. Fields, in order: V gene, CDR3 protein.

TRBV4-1 ASSQTSGLTFNEQF
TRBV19 ASSFPTGQGLMGEQF
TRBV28 ASSLVASGIYNEQF
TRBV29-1 SVEARTSGRGDEQF
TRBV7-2 ASSSPSGYGYT
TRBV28 ASSLFAGGVYEQY
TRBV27 ASSAPDSRRYNEQF
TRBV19 ASSSRNNEQF
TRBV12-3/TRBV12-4 ASSSTGPEAF
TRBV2 ASSPSSGIDNEQF
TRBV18 ASSPPTRQAFSYEQY
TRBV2 ASSSDSANTGELF
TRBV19 ASSMGQVNTGELF
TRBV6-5 ASTKGQRESYEQY
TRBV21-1 ASSVDRGELGTYEQY
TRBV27 ASSLFSRGSNQPQH
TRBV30 AWRAQGPAYEQY
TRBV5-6 ASSPDRRNTEAF
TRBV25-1 ASSEWGGLNSPLH
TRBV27 ASNRQGPNTEAF
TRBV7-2 ASSLEPGAYGYT
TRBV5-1 ASSSGDASGPQETQY
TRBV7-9 ASSDLTSGSYNEQF
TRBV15 ATSRVGDTSGGTDTQY
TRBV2 ASSLTGFNEKLF
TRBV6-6 ASSPSGREDYEQY
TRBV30 AWSGGRGSGANVLT
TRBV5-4 ASSPEAGDYGYT
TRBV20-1 SAPGQGIYT
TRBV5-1 ASSLEANRGSPLH
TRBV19 ASSILGGTVDYEQF
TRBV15 ATSRGGQANQPQH
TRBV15 ATSGRRLDGYT
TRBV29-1 SVEGESGETNEKLF